The 6 T cell receptor beta chains in this list originate from one sample, sequenced in a study of T cell responses to AZD1222 COVID-19 vaccine. The repertoire was sequenced with immunoSEQ multiplex PCR; TCRdb's copy has only in-frame clones and lacks some. The sample records about 140,000 clones, roughly 90% being singletons. The sequencing here drew on peripheral blood, taken on day 0 of AZD1222 vaccination. These receptors originate from an adult in good health.

The chain employs TRBV7-9 and TRBJ2-7; 12 bases agree with TRBD2. The junction had 6 bases not matched to a gene; V was cut back by 6 bases and J by 3 bases. Germline V gene lookup returns CDR1 SEHNR and CDR2 FQNEAQ (reference sequence). This CDR3 contains 15 residues. CDR3 DNA: TGTGCCAGCAGGGGGGGGACTAGCGGGCGCTACGAGCAGTACTTC. Translation: CASRGGTSGRYEQYF. The entire variable domain, with the rest obtained from reference TRBV7-9 and TRBJ2-7, is as follows: DTGVSQNPRHKITKRGQNVTFRCDPISEHNRLYWYRQTLGQGPEFLTYFQNEAQLEKSRLLSDRFSAERPKGSFSTLEIQRTEQGDSAMYLCASRGGTSGRYEQYFGPGTRLTVT.

The CDR3 here is CASSLEPSNTEAFF. CDR3 sequence (DNA): TGTGCCAGCAGCTTGGAACCGTCGAACACTGAAGCTTTCTTT. V is TRBV5-5 and J is TRBJ1-1, with D unresolved. The CDR3 is made up of 14 amino acids. Germline V gene data show CDR1 as SGHKS and CDR2 as YYEKEE (reference sequence). The ends were cut back, 0 bases at V and 1 base at J, with 7 bases in the middle.

The chain uses TRBV3-1 (or the pseudogene TRBV3-2) and TRBJ1-1; tentatively, D is TRBD1 (6 bases). V lost 1 base, J lost 11 bases, and 11 bases lay in between. The CDR3 runs to 12 residues. In germline, CDR1 is LGHDT, CDR2 YNNKEL (reference sequence). CDR3 nucleotides: TGTGCCAGCAGCCAAGTTGGTAGGGGGGCTTTCTTT. Amino acids: CASSQVGRGAFF.

The chain employs TRBV7-6 and TRBJ2-1; perhaps D is TRBD1 or TRBD2 (5 bases each). Germline lookup yields CDR1 SGHVS and CDR2 FNYEAQ. The V gene lost 1 base and the J gene lost 7 bases, with 14 bases spanning the gap. This CDR3 spans 15 amino acids. DNA for the CDR3: TGTGCCAGCAGCTTAGATGGGACCCTGGGGAATGAGCAGTTCTTC. The encoded protein is CASSLDGTLGNEQFF.

J is TRBJ2-1 and V is TRBV7-2, with TRBD2 matching over 14 bases. V dropped 5 bases and J dropped 8; count of bases not matched to a gene: 5. The germline gives CDR1 SGHTA, CDR2 FQGNSA. The CDR3 contains 15 residues. In DNA, the CDR3 is TGTGCCAGCAGCCCGGGACTAGCGGGAGTTGATGAGCAGTTCTTC. Residues: CASSPGLAGVDEQFF.

The chain has TRBV30 and TRBJ1-2, with no clear D. CDR3 length equals 13 residues. Trimming took 1 base from V and 2 from J, leaving 8 bases between them. Germline loops: CDR1 GTSNPN, CDR2 SVGIG (reference sequence). The CDR3 bases are TGTGCCTGGAGTGCCATCCGCAACTATGGCTACACCTTC. This encodes CAWSAIRNYGYTF.